This is a list of T cell receptor beta chains from one sample in a study of T cell responses to AZD1222 COVID-19 vaccine. Using immunoSEQ multiplex PCR, the repertoire was profiled, and TCRdb retains in-frame clones only, with some absent. The sample contains 95,000 to 100,000 clones, around 83% of which appear only once. Source: peripheral blood, taken on day 0 of AZD1222 vaccination. The receptors shown here come from an adult in good health. Each CDR3 is given with its conserved first and last residue. A D gene is named only where the DNA matches it firmly. Where a row states a size, it is once, few, many or the class of an expanded clone; other rows omit it.

J gene: TRBJ1-3; V gene: TRBV19; D gene: .; clone size: once; CDR3 protein: CASARGSGNTIYF; CDR3 DNA: TGTGCCAGTGCCCGGGGCTCTGGAAACACCATATATTTT
J gene: TRBJ2-1; V gene: TRBV6-2/TRBV6-3; D gene: .; clone size: once; CDR3 protein: CASSTGSDLEQFF; CDR3 DNA: TGTGCCAGCAGCACAGGATCCGACCTTGAGCAGTTCTTC
J gene: TRBJ2-6; V gene: TRBV6-2/TRBV6-3; D gene: TRBD1; clone size: .; CDR3 protein: CASSYPSPGTGAGANVLTF; CDR3 DNA: TGTGCCAGCAGTTACCCCAGTCCCGGGACAGGGGCTGGGGCCAACGTCCTGACTTTC
J gene: TRBJ1-4; V gene: TRBV10-3; D gene: TRBD1; clone size: .; CDR3 protein: CAISERQGASGNEKLFF; CDR3 DNA: TGTGCCATCAGTGAGCGACAGGGGGCGTCTGGTAATGAAAAACTGTTTTTT
J gene: TRBJ2-2; V gene: TRBV9; D gene: .; clone size: .; CDR3 protein: CASSVVEGGELFF; CDR3 DNA: TGTGCCAGCAGCGTAGTAGAGGGCGGGGAGCTGTTTTTT
J gene: TRBJ2-1; V gene: TRBV25-1; D gene: .; clone size: once; CDR3 protein: CASSETVSGYNEQFF; CDR3 DNA: TGTGCCAGCAGTGAAACGGTCTCAGGGTACAATGAGCAGTTCTTC
J gene: TRBJ2-5; V gene: TRBV19; D gene: .; clone size: .; CDR3 protein: CASSTQETQYF; CDR3 DNA: TGTGCCAGTAGTACACAAGAGACCCAGTACTTC
J gene: TRBJ2-7; V gene: TRBV7-2; D gene: TRBD2; clone size: .; CDR3 protein: CASSLWTSGSYEQYF; CDR3 DNA: TGTGCCAGCAGCTTATGGACTAGCGGGAGTTACGAGCAGTACTTC
J gene: TRBJ1-4; V gene: TRBV24-1; D gene: TRBD1; clone size: .; CDR3 protein: CATKQGKLFF; CDR3 DNA: TGTGCCACGAAACAGGGGAAACTGTTTTTT
J gene: TRBJ1-2; V gene: TRBV27; D gene: .; clone size: .; CDR3 protein: CASSAGTADYGYTF; CDR3 DNA: TGTGCCAGCAGTGCCGGGACGGCGGATTATGGCTACACCTTC
J gene: TRBJ2-1; V gene: TRBV28; D gene: .; clone size: .; CDR3 protein: CASSSGFYNEQFF; CDR3 DNA: TGTGCCAGCAGTTCAGGGTTCTACAATGAGCAGTTCTTC
J gene: TRBJ1-3; V gene: TRBV6-1; D gene: .; clone size: many; CDR3 protein: CASTLLEGRGNTIYF; CDR3 DNA: TGTGCCAGCACCCTTCTCGAGGGGCGAGGAAACACCATATATTTT
J gene: TRBJ1-6; V gene: TRBV12-3/TRBV12-4; D gene: .; clone size: .; CDR3 protein: CASSTRKDSPLHF; CDR3 DNA: TGTGCCAGCAGTACACGTAAGGATTCACCCCTCCACTTT
J gene: TRBJ1-1; V gene: TRBV10-3; D gene: .; clone size: .; CDR3 protein: CAISELGGQNTEAFF; CDR3 DNA: TGTGCCATCAGTGAGTTGGGGGGGCAGAACACTGAAGCTTTCTTT
J gene: TRBJ2-7; V gene: TRBV27; D gene: TRBD1; clone size: .; CDR3 protein: CASKSGTGGAKQYF; CDR3 DNA: TGTGCCAGCAAATCCGGGACAGGGGGCGCGAAGCAGTACTTC
J gene: TRBJ1-1; V gene: TRBV11-1; D gene: .; clone size: .; CDR3 protein: CASSPDRTNTEAFF; CDR3 DNA: TGTGCCAGCAGCCCCGACAGGACGAACACTGAAGCTTTCTTT
J gene: TRBJ2-7; V gene: TRBV6-5; D gene: TRBD1; clone size: .; CDR3 protein: CASSWGDRGDEQYF; CDR3 DNA: TGTGCCAGCAGTTGGGGGGACAGGGGGGACGAGCAGTACTTC
J gene: TRBJ2-1; V gene: TRBV6-2/TRBV6-3; D gene: .; clone size: .; CDR3 protein: CASSPRQAYNEQFF; CDR3 DNA: TGTGCCAGCAGTCCCAGACAGGCCTACAATGAGCAGTTCTTC
J gene: TRBJ1-1; V gene: TRBV30; D gene: TRBD1; clone size: .; CDR3 protein: CAWNVWGQTNTEAFF; CDR3 DNA: TGTGCCTGGAACGTCTGGGGACAGACGAACACTGAAGCTTTCTTT
J gene: TRBJ1-4; V gene: TRBV3-1/TRBV3-2; D gene: .; clone size: .; CDR3 protein: CASSQPAGGGEKLFF; CDR3 DNA: TGTGCCAGCAGCCAACCAGCGGGGGGGGGCGAAAAACTGTTTTTT
J gene: TRBJ1-1; V gene: TRBV29-1; D gene: .; clone size: .; CDR3 protein: CSVETAQNTEAFF; CDR3 DNA: TGCAGCGTTGAGACGGCACAGAACACTGAAGCTTTCTTT
J gene: TRBJ1-2; V gene: TRBV6-4; D gene: .; clone size: .; CDR3 protein: CASSDSAGKNYGYTF; CDR3 DNA: TGTGCCAGCAGTGACTCGGCGGGAAAAAACTATGGCTACACCTTC
J gene: TRBJ2-7; V gene: TRBV25-1; D gene: .; clone size: .; CDR3 protein: CASSEPGSYEQYF; CDR3 DNA: TGTGCCAGCAGTGAACCCGGCTCCTACGAGCAGTACTTC
J gene: TRBJ1-4; V gene: TRBV28; D gene: TRBD1; clone size: .; CDR3 protein: CASRLRVSGGENFEKLFF; CDR3 DNA: TGTGCCAGCAGGTTGCGGGTGTCAGGGGGGGAAAATTTTGAAAAACTGTTTTTT
J gene: TRBJ1-5; V gene: TRBV20-1; D gene: .; clone size: few; CDR3 protein: CSASSGVDSNQPQHF; CDR3 DNA: TGCAGTGCTAGTTCCGGGGTGGATAGCAATCAGCCCCAGCATTTT
J gene: TRBJ1-5; V gene: TRBV19; D gene: .; clone size: .; CDR3 protein: CASNFPNQPQHF; CDR3 DNA: TGTGCCAGTAACTTTCCCAATCAGCCCCAGCATTTT
J gene: TRBJ2-3; V gene: TRBV3-1/TRBV3-2; D gene: .; clone size: .; CDR3 protein: CASSRGTVGTGDTQYF; CDR3 DNA: TGTGCCAGCAGCCGCGGGACAGTTGGGACCGGGGATACGCAGTATTTT
J gene: TRBJ1-1; V gene: TRBV5-1; D gene: .; clone size: medium-sized; CDR3 protein: CASSLDTGLRAEAFF; CDR3 DNA: TGCGCCAGCAGCTTGGATACAGGGTTAAGGGCTGAAGCTTTCTTT
J gene: TRBJ1-5; V gene: TRBV6-5; D gene: TRBD1; clone size: .; CDR3 protein: CASRPDRGPGGPQHF; CDR3 DNA: TGTGCCAGCAGGCCCGACAGGGGGCCGGGAGGGCCCCAGCATTTT
J gene: TRBJ1-4; V gene: TRBV4-3; D gene: TRBD1; clone size: .; CDR3 protein: CASSVTGGNEKLFF; CDR3 DNA: TGCGCCAGCAGCGTGACAGGGGGCAATGAAAAACTGTTTTTT
J gene: TRBJ1-5; V gene: TRBV6-4; D gene: .; clone size: few; CDR3 protein: CASSVEANQPQHF; CDR3 DNA: TGTGCCAGCAGTGTGGAGGCCAATCAGCCCCAGCATTTT
J gene: TRBJ1-6; V gene: TRBV7-2; D gene: .; clone size: .; CDR3 protein: CASSLRGSPLHF; CDR3 DNA: TGTGCCAGCAGCTTACGGGGCTCACCCCTCCACTTT
J gene: TRBJ2-3; V gene: TRBV28; D gene: .; clone size: .; CDR3 protein: CASIPSGTDTQYF; CDR3 DNA: TGTGCCAGCATCCCCTCGGGAACAGATACGCAGTATTTT
J gene: TRBJ1-1; V gene: TRBV29-1; D gene: .; clone size: once; CDR3 protein: CSAAFGGDTEAFF; CDR3 DNA: TGCAGCGCAGCCTTTGGAGGGGACACTGAAGCTTTCTTT
J gene: TRBJ2-1; V gene: TRBV13; D gene: TRBD2; clone size: .; CDR3 protein: CASSPDGTTDYNEQFF; CDR3 DNA: TGTGCCAGCAGCCCAGACGGGACTACCGACTACAATGAGCAGTTCTTC
J gene: TRBJ2-7; V gene: TRBV19; D gene: TRBD1; clone size: once; CDR3 protein: CASSILQGAYEQYF; CDR3 DNA: TGTGCCAGTAGTATTTTACAGGGGGCCTACGAGCAGTACTTC
J gene: TRBJ2-1; V gene: TRBV12-3/TRBV12-4; D gene: TRBD2; clone size: .; CDR3 protein: CASSFRLAGEQFF; CDR3 DNA: TGTGCCAGCAGTTTCCGACTAGCGGGAGAGCAGTTCTTC
J gene: TRBJ2-5; V gene: TRBV19; D gene: TRBD1; clone size: few; CDR3 protein: CASSIWGQGGETQYF; CDR3 DNA: TGTGCCAGTAGTATTTGGGGACAGGGTGGAGAGACCCAGTACTTC
J gene: TRBJ2-5; V gene: TRBV7-9; D gene: .; clone size: .; CDR3 protein: CASSPTGTREGETQYF; CDR3 DNA: TGTGCCAGCAGCCCGACCGGGACTCGAGAGGGGGAGACCCAGTACTTC
J gene: TRBJ1-2; V gene: TRBV6-2/TRBV6-3; D gene: TRBD1; clone size: once; CDR3 protein: CASSSDRGWSFNYGYTF; CDR3 DNA: TGTGCCAGCAGTTCAGACAGGGGCTGGTCCTTTAACTATGGCTACACCTTC
J gene: TRBJ1-4; V gene: TRBV30; D gene: .; clone size: .; CDR3 protein: CAWTWGEKLFF; CDR3 DNA: TGTGCCTGGACTTGGGGAGAAAAACTGTTTTTT
J gene: TRBJ2-1; V gene: TRBV6-2/TRBV6-3; D gene: .; clone size: .; CDR3 protein: CASSGGHLSYNEQFF; CDR3 DNA: TGTGCCAGCAGTGGGGGACACCTCTCCTACAATGAGCAGTTCTTC
J gene: TRBJ2-2; V gene: TRBV4-2; D gene: TRBD2; clone size: few; CDR3 protein: CASSHGLAGGSNTGELFF; CDR3 DNA: TGTGCCAGCAGCCACGGACTAGCGGGAGGCTCGAACACCGGGGAGCTGTTTTTT
J gene: TRBJ1-5; V gene: TRBV7-2; D gene: .; clone size: once; CDR3 protein: CASSLDGPPQPQHF; CDR3 DNA: TGTGCCAGCAGCTTGGATGGCCCTCCTCAGCCCCAGCATTTT
J gene: TRBJ1-1; V gene: TRBV10-3; D gene: TRBD1; clone size: few; CDR3 protein: CAINRGLDTEAFF; CDR3 DNA: TGTGCCATAAACAGGGGGCTGGACACTGAAGCTTTCTTT
J gene: TRBJ1-2; V gene: TRBV3-1/TRBV3-2; D gene: .; clone size: .; CDR3 protein: CASSQGTASNYGYTF; CDR3 DNA: TGTGCCAGCAGCCAAGGGACAGCGAGTAACTATGGCTACACCTTC
J gene: TRBJ1-2; V gene: TRBV6-6; D gene: .; clone size: .; CDR3 protein: CASRPGRQLGGYTF; CDR3 DNA: TGTGCCAGCAGACCCGGTCGACAGCTCGGGGGCTACACCTTC
J gene: TRBJ2-1; V gene: TRBV24-1; D gene: TRBD1; clone size: .; CDR3 protein: CATSDQTGAVNEQFF; CDR3 DNA: TGTGCCACCAGTGATCAAACAGGGGCAGTCAATGAGCAGTTCTTC
J gene: TRBJ2-5; V gene: TRBV7-2; D gene: .; clone size: once; CDR3 protein: CASSLVGGSGETQYF; CDR3 DNA: TGTGCCAGCAGCTTAGTCGGAGGGTCGGGTGAGACCCAGTACTTC
J gene: TRBJ1-2; V gene: TRBV18; D gene: TRBD1; clone size: .; CDR3 protein: CASSEGQVVGYTF; CDR3 DNA: TGTGCCAGCTCAGAGGGACAGGTGGTCGGCTACACCTTC
J gene: TRBJ1-1; V gene: TRBV24-1; D gene: TRBD1; clone size: .; CDR3 protein: CATSQQGRTEAFF; CDR3 DNA: TGTGCCACCAGTCAACAGGGGCGAACTGAAGCTTTCTTT
J gene: TRBJ2-6; V gene: TRBV18; D gene: .; clone size: .; CDR3 protein: CASSPSVGTGDSGANVLTF; CDR3 DNA: TGTGCCAGCTCACCCTCCGTTGGGACGGGAGACTCTGGGGCCAACGTCCTGACTTTC